One sample yielded the 3 T cell receptor beta chains listed below, sequenced in a study of blood T cell repertoires in COVID-19. Produced via immunoSEQ multiplex PCR; TCRdb's table is partial and in-frame only. The sample records some 55,000 clones, just over 90% being singletons. The sequencing input was peripheral blood. Source of these receptors: a woman between 40 and 55 years old with active COVID-19.

DNA of the CDR3: TGTGCCAGCAGCTCCCTAGCGGGCCGCCCTTACAATGAGCAGTTCTTC. Translating gives CASSSLAGRPYNEQFF. This sequence joins TRBV7-2 and TRBJ2-1; 8 bases match TRBD2. Germline CDR1 SGHTA, CDR2 FQGNSA. This CDR3 spans 16 amino acids. The junction had 9 bases not matched to a gene; V was cut back by 4 bases and J by 4 bases. The variable domain in full, with the rest retrieved from reference TRBV7-2 and TRBJ2-1, is GAGVSQSPSNKVTEKGKDVELRCDPISGHTALYWYRQSLGQGLEFLIYFQGNSAPDKSGLPSDRFSAERTGGSVSTLTIQRTQQEDSAVYLCASSSLAGRPYNEQFFGPGTRLTVL.

CDR3 loop: CASSRATSRGTDTQYF. DNA for the CDR3: TGCGCCAGCAGTCGAGCGACTAGTCGGGGCACAGATACGCAGTATTTT. The chain has TRBV23-1 and TRBJ2-3; D possibly corresponds to TRBD2 (6 bases). TRBV23-1 is treated as an ORF (open reading frame) with a function not yet certain. V dropped 4 bases and J dropped 1 base, with 15 bases sitting between them. This CDR3 has 16 amino acids.

The J gene is TRBJ2-3, the V gene TRBV6-2 or TRBV6-3, with 10 bases fitting TRBD2. V dropped 0 bases and J dropped 8; count of bases not matched to a gene: 8. This CDR3 comprises 16 residues. The germline gives CDR1 MNHEY, CDR2 SVGEGT. This CDR3 reads CASSYSQTSGPGTQYF. In nucleotides, the CDR3 is TGTGCCAGCAGTTACTCGCAGACTAGCGGGCCCGGTACGCAGTATTTT.